These T cell receptor beta chains were read from a single sample in a study of blood T cell repertoires in COVID-19. Measured with immunoSEQ multiplex PCR; TCRdb has only the in-frame clones, and not every one. Of about 130,000 clones listed, around 83% are singletons. Input material: PBMCs or T cells enriched from blood (not recorded which). These TCRs come from a man aged 30 to 39 who had recovered from COVID-19. CDR3s include the opening cysteine and the closing phenylalanine or tryptophan. Each record gives: clone size, J gene, V gene, CDR3 length, D gene, CDR3 protein, CDR3 DNA. The D gene is left open where the match is weak. Clone size, where shown, is once, few, many, or a class for clones that have expanded.

few | TRBJ1-6 | TRBV27 | 15 | NA | CASSPRTGFDSPLHF | TGTGCCAGCAGCCCCCGTACAGGGTTTGACTCACCCCTCCACTTT
NA | TRBJ1-6 | TRBV19 | 13 | NA | CASGDSYNSPLHF | TGTGCCAGCGGAGACAGCTATAATTCACCCCTCCACTTT
NA | TRBJ1-1 | TRBV27 | 12 | TRBD1 | CASKQQGSEAFF | TGTGCCAGCAAACAACAGGGGTCTGAAGCTTTCTTT
NA | TRBJ2-5 | TRBV24-1 | 12 | NA | CATSPGGETQYF | TGTGCCACCAGCCCAGGGGGGGAGACCCAGTACTTC
NA | TRBJ2-1 | TRBV5-4 | 12 | NA | CASTAGDNEQFF | TGTGCCAGCACCGCCGGGGACAATGAGCAGTTCTTC
NA | TRBJ2-2 | TRBV11-3 | 15 | TRBD1 | CASSLVGQDTGELFF | TGTGCCAGCAGCTTAGTGGGACAGGACACCGGGGAGCTGTTTTTT
NA | TRBJ1-1 | TRBV20-1 | 11 | NA | CSARTAKEAFF | TGCAGTGCTAGGACAGCCAAGGAAGCTTTCTTT
NA | TRBJ2-3 | TRBV2 | 14 | TRBD2 | CASSLSGVGGTQYF | TGTGCCAGCAGCCTTAGCGGGGTGGGAGGTACGCAGTATTTT
NA | TRBJ1-2 | TRBV19 | 11 | NA | CASSPGYGYTF | TGTGCCAGTAGCCCAGGGTATGGCTACACCTTC
NA | TRBJ1-2 | TRBV30 | 12 | TRBD1 | CAWRGTGGGYTF | TGTGCCTGGAGGGGGACAGGGGGTGGCTACACCTTC
NA | TRBJ1-1 | TRBV9 | 14 | NA | CASSVGHANTEAFF | TGTGCCAGCAGCGTTGGACACGCGAACACTGAAGCTTTCTTT
NA | TRBJ1-1 | TRBV2 | 13 | NA | CASRFLMREEAFF | TGTGCCAGCAGGTTCCTTATGCGGGAAGAAGCTTTCTTT
NA | TRBJ2-5 | TRBV5-4 | 16 | NA | CASTLGRAGGRETQYF | TGTGCCAGCACCTTGGGGAGGGCAGGGGGCCGAGAGACCCAGTACTTC